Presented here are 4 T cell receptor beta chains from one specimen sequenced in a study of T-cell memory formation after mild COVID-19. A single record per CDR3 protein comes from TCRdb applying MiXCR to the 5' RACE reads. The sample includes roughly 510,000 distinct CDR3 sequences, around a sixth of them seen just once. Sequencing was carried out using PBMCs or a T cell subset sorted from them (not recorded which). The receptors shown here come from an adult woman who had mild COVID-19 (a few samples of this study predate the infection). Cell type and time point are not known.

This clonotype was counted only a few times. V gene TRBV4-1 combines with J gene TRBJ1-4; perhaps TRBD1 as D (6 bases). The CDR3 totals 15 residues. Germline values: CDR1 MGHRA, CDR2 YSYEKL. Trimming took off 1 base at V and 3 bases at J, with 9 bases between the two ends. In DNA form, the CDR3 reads TGCGCCAGCAGCCAAGTTCAGGGGTCTAATGAAAAACTGTTTTTT. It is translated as CASSQVQGSNEKLFF.

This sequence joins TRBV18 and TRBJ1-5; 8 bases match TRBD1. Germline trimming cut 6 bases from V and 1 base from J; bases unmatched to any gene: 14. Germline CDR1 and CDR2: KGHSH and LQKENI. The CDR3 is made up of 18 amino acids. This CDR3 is CASSRSLLGQESNQPQHF. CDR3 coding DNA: TGTGCCAGCTCGCGGAGTCTGCTGGGACAGGAGAGCAATCAGCCCCAGCATTTT.

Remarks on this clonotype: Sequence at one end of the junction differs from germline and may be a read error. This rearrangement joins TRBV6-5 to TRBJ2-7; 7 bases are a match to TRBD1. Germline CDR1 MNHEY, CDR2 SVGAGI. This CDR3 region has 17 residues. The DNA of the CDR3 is TGTGCCAGCAGTTACTCTAGCGCCGGGACAGCCTCCGACGAGCAGTACTTC. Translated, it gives CASSYSSAGTASDEQYF.

CDR3 nucleotides: TGTGCCAGCAGTAACCCCGGGACAGGGGGCTCTGGGGCCAACGTCCTGACTTTC. Protein: CASSNPGTGGSGANVLTF. V and J are TRBV2 and TRBJ2-6, with TRBD1 matching 11 bases. The V gene's germline CDR1 is SNHLY and CDR2 FYNNEI. The length of the CDR3 is 18 residues. With V trimmed by 5 bases and J by 0 bases, 6 bases remained unmatched.